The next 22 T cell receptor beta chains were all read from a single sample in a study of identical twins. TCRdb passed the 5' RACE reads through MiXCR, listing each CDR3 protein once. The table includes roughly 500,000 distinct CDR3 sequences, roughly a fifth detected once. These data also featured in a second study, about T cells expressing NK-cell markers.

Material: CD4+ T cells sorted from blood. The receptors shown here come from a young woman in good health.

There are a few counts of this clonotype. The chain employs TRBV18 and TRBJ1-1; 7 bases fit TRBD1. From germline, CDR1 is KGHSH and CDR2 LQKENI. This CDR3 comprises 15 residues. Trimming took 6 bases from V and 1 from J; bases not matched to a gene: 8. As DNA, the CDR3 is TGTGCCAGCTCGTCTACACAGGGGAGGAACACTGAAGCTTTCTTT. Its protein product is CASSSTQGRNTEAFF. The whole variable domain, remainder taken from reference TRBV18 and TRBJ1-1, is NAGVMQNPRHLVRRRGQEARLRCSPMKGHSHVYWYRQLPEEGLKFMVYLQKENIIDESGMPKERFSAEFPKEGPSILRIQQVVRGDSAAYFCASSSTQGRNTEAFFGQGTRLTVV.

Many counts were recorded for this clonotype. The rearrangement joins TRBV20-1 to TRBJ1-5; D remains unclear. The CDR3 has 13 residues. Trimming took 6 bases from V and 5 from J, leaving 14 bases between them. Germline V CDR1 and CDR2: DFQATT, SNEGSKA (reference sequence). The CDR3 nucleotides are TGCAGTGCCCGCCGGGGTAGGGATCAGCCCCAGCATTTT. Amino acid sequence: CSARRGRDQPQHF.

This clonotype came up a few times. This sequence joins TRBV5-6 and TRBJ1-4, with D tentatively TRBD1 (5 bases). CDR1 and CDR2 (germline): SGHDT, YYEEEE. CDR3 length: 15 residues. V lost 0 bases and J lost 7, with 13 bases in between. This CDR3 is CASSLGPGMREKLFF. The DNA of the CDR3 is TGTGCCAGCAGCTTGGGGCCAGGGATGCGTGAAAAACTGTTTTTT.

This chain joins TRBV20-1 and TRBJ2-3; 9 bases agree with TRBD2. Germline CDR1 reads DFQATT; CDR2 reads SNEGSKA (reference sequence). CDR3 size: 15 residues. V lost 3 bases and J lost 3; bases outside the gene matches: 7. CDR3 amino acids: CSASPTSGYTDTQYF. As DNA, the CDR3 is TGCAGTGCTAGCCCGACTAGCGGCTATACAGATACGCAGTATTTT.

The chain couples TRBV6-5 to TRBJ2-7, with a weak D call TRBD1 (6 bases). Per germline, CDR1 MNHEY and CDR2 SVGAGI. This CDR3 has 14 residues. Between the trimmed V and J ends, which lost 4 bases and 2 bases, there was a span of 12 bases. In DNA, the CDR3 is TGTGCCAGCAGTTCCAGGGGCAGCACCTACGAGCAGTACTTC. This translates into CASSSRGSTYEQYF.

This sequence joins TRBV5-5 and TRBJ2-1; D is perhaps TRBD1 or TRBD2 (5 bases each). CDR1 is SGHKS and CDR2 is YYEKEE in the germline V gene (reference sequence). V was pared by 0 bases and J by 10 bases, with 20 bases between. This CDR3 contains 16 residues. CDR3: CASSLEGLGEIGEQFF. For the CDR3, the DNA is TGTGCCAGCAGCTTGGAAGGATTGGGGGAGATAGGGGAGCAGTTCTTC.

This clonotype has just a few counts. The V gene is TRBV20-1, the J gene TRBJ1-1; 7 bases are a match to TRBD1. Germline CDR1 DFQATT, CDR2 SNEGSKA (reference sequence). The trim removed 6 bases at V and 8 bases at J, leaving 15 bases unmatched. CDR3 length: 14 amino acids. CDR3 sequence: CSAPRGLYDREAFF. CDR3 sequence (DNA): TGCAGTGCCCCCAGGGGGTTATACGACAGGGAAGCTTTCTTT.

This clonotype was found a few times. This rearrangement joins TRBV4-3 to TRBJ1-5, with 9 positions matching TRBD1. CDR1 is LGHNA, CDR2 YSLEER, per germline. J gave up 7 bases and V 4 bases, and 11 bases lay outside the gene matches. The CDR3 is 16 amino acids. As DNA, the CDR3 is TGCGCCAGCAGCCCGGGACAGGGAAACGTTGGACAGCCCCAGCATTTT. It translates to CASSPGQGNVGQPQHF.

Written as DNA, the CDR3 is TGTGCCAGCAGGAAACAGGCGGATGAAGCTTTCTTT. This encodes CASRKQADEAFF. The chain uses TRBV7-8 and TRBJ1-1; D is perhaps TRBD1 (5 bases). Germline CDR1 reads SGHVS; CDR2 reads FQNEAQ. V dropped 6 bases and J dropped 7 bases, with 12 bases sitting between them. There are 12 residues in the CDR3.

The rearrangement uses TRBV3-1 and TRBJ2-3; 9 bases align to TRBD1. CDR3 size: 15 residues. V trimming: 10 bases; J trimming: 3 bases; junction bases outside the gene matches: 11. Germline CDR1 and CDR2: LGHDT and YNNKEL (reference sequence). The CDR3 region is CATCLWTGATDTQYF. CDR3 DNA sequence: TGTGCCACCTGCCTGTGGACAGGGGCGACAGATACGCAGTATTTT.

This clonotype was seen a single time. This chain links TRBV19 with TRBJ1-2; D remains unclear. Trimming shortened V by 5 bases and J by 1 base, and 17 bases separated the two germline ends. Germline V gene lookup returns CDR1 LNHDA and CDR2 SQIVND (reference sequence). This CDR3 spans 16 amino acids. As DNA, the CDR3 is TGTGCCAGTAGTCTGACGGACGGAACGATTAACTATGGCTACACCTTC. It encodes CASSLTDGTINYGYTF.

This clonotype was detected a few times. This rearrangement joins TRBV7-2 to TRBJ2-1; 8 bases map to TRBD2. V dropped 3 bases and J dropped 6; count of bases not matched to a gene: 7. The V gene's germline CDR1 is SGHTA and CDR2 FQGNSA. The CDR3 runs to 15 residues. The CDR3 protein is CASSFVAGTINEQFF. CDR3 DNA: TGTGCCAGCAGCTTTGTAGCGGGAACTATCAATGAGCAGTTCTTC.

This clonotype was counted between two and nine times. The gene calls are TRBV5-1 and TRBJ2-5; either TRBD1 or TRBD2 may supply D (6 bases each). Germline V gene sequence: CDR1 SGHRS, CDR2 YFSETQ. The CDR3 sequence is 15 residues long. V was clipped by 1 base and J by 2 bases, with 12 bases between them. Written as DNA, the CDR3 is TGCGCCAGCAGCTTGTTGGTAGGGGGGCAAGAGACCCAGTACTTC. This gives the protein CASSLLVGGQETQYF. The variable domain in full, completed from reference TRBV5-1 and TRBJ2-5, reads KAGVTQTPRYLIKTRGQQVTLSCSPISGHRSVSWYQQTPGQGLQFLFEYFSETQRNKGNFPGRFSGRQFSNSRSEMNVSTLELGDSALYLCASSLLVGGQETQYFGPGTRLLVL.

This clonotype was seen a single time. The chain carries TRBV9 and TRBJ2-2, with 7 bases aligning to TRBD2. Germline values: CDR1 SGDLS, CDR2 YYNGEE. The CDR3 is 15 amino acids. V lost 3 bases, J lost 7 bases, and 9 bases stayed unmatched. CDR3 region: CASSGGGRGHGELFF. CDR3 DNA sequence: TGTGCCAGCAGCGGGGGCGGGAGAGGGCACGGGGAGCTGTTTTTT.

The CDR3 region is CAISSPSGAETQYF. The CDR3, as DNA: TGTGCCATCAGCTCGCCTAGCGGGGCAGAGACCCAGTACTTC. The genes are TRBV10-3 and TRBJ2-5, with 9 bases lining up with TRBD2. Germline CDR1 is ENHRY and CDR2 is SYGVKD. CDR3 length: 14 amino acids. Losses at the gene ends were 6 bases for V and 4 bases for J; bases not matched to a gene: 6.

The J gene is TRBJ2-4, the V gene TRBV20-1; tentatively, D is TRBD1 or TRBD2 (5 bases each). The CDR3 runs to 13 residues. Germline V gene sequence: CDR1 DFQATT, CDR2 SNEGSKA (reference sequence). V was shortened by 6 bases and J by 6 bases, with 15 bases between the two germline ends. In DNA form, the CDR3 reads TGCAGTGCCCTTAACCGGGACGGAAACATTCAGTACTTC. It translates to CSALNRDGNIQYF.

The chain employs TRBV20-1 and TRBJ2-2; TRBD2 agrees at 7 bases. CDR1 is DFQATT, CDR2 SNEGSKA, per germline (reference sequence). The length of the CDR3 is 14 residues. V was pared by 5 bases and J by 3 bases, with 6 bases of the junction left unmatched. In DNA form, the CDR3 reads TGCAGTGCTGTGGGACGGGGGGACACCGGGGAGCTGTTTTTT. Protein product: CSAVGRGDTGELFF.

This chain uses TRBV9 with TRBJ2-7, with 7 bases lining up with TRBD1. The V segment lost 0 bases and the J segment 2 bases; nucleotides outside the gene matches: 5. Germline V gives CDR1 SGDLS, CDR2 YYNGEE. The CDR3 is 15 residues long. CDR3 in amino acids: CASSVGPGGTYEQYF. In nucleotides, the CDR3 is TGTGCCAGCAGCGTAGGGCCAGGGGGTACCTACGAGCAGTACTTC.

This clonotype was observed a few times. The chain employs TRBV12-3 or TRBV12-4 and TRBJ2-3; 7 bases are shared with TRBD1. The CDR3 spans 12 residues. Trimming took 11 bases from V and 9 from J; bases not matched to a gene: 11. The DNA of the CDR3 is TGTGCCTACTCCCCAAGGGGGCGGACGCAGTATTTT. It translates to CAYSPRGRTQYF.

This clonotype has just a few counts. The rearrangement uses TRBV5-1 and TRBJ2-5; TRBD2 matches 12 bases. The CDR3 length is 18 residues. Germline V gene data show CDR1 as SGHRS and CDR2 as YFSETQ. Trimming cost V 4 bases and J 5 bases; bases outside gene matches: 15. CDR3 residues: CASSPGVLGLAGQETQYF. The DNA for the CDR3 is TGCGCCAGCAGCCCGGGGGTACTCGGACTAGCGGGACAGGAGACCCAGTACTTC.

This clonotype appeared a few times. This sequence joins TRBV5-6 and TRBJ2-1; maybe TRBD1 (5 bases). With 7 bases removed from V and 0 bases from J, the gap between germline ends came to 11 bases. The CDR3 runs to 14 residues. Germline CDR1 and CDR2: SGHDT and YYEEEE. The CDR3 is CASRLTVSYNEQFF. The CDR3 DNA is TGTGCCAGCCGTTTGACAGTCTCCTACAATGAGCAGTTCTTC.

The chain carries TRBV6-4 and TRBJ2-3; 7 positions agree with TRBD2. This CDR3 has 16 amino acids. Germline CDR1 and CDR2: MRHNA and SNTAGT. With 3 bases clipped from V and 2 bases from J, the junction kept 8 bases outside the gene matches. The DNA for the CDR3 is TGTGCCAGCAGTGAAGAGGGAGCGGGGACCACAGATACGCAGTATTTT. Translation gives CASSEEGAGTTDTQYF.